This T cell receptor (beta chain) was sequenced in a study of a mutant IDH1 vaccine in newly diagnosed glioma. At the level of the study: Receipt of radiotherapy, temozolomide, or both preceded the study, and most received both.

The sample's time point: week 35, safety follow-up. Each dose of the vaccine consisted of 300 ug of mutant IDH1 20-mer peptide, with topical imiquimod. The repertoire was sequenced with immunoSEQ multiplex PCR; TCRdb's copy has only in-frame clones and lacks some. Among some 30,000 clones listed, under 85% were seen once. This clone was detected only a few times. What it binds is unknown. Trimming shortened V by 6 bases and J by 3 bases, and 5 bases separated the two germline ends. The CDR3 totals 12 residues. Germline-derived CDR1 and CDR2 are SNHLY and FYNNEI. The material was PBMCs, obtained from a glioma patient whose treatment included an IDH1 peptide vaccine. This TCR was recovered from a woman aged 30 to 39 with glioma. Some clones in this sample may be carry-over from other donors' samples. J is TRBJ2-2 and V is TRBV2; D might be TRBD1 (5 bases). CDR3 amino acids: CASRGHTGELFF. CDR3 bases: TGTGCCAGCAGGGGGCACACCGGGGAGCTGTTTTTT.